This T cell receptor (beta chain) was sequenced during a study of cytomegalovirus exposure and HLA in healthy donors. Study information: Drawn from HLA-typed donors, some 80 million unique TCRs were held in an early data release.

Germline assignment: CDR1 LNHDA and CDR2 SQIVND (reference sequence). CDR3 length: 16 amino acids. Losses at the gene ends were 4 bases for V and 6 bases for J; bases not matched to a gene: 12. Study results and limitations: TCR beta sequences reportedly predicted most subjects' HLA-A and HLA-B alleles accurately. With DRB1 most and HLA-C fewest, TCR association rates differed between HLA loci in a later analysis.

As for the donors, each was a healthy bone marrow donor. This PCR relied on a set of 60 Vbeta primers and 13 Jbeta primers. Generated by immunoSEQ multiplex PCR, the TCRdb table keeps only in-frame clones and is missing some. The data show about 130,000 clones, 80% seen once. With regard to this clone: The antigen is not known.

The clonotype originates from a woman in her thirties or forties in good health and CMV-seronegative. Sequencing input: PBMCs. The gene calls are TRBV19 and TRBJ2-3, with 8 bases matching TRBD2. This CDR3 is CASSTPAGVMDDTQYF. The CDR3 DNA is TGTGCCAGTAGTACCCCAGCGGGGGTGATGGATGATACGCAGTATTTT.